Below, 4 T cell receptor beta chains from the same sample are listed, as sequenced in a study of tumor and adjacent non-tumor tissue in lung cancer. Three rounds of nested PCR, following a modified ARM-PCR protocol, produced the TCRbeta library. TCRdb called the multiplex PCR reads again in MiXCR, with one record for every CDR3 protein. The sample consists of 75,000 to 95,000 distinct CDR3 sequences, roughly 72% of them appearing once. This sample's RNA came from whole unsorted tissue. The material sequenced was lung tumor tissue. The receptors were sampled from a woman in her forties with non-small cell lung cancer.

Worth noting for this clonotype: A read error may produce the germline difference seen at one junction end. V usage is TRBV20-1 and J usage is TRBJ2-7, with a possible D match to TRBD2 (6 bases). CDR1 and CDR2 (germline): DFQATT, SNEGSKA (reference sequence). The CDR3 totals 15 residues. The CDR3 sequence: CSAPALKAGTYEQYF. DNA of the CDR3: TGCAGTGCTCCTGCCCTAAAAGCGGGCACCTACGAGCAGTACTTT.

In the case of this clonotype: A much larger clone sits a single nucleotide away, making a read error possible. The chain recombines TRBV5-6 with TRBJ2-3; 8 bases line up with TRBD2. CDR3 length: 18 amino acids. Germline V lookup: CDR1 SGHDT, CDR2 YYEEEE. With 9 bases clipped from V and 1 base from J, the junction kept 19 bases outside the gene matches. The CDR3 DNA reads as TGTGCCAACGGAGGGGATAGCGGGATAGGGTTGGGCACAGATACGCAGTATTTT. Its translation is CANGGDSGIGLGTDTQYF.

This clonotype was detected only a few times. The rearrangement uses TRBV29-1 and TRBJ2-1; D unresolved. Germline CDR1 SQVTM, CDR2 ANQGSEA. The CDR3 contains 14 residues. V was cut by 6 bases and J by 2 bases, with 14 bases left in between. The CDR3 region is CSVEPGFTYNEQFF. The CDR3, as DNA: TGCAGCGTCGAGCCCGGTTTTACCTACAATGAGCAGTTCTTC.

Comments on this clonotype: The conserved closing phenylalanine or tryptophan is absent in this CDR3, likely reflecting a read error. This chain uses TRBV11-2 with TRBJ2-2, with 11 nucleotides matching TRBD2. The CDR3 totals 18 residues. Germline V CDR1 and CDR2: SGHAT, FQNNGV. CDR3 coding DNA: TGTGCTAGCAGATTTCTGGGTAGCGGGAGGGCCAATACCGGGGAGCTGTTTATT. Translated: CASRFLGSGRANTGELFI.